This T cell receptor (beta chain) came from a study of PD-1 blockade in classical Hodgkin lymphoma. Generated by immunoSEQ multiplex PCR, the TCRdb table keeps only in-frame clones and is missing some. In the table there are about 37,000 clones, 88% of which are singletons. Germline CDR1 SNHLY, CDR2 FYNNEI. The CDR3 runs 14 residues. The V and J ends lost 4 bases and 5 bases respectively, with 12 bases between them. Every patient had relapsed following autologous stem cell transplantation, and cohorts differed in brentuximab vedotin exposure. The V gene is TRBV2, the J gene TRBJ2-1; D is perhaps TRBD2 (5 bases). The source was peripheral blood mononuclear cells (PBMCs), collected before the second cycle of nivolumab. The TCR sequence derives from a human donor with classical Hodgkin lymphoma. In DNA form, the CDR3 reads TGTGCCAGCAGTGCCGGACGGGAAGACAATGAGCAGTTCTTC. It specifies CASSAGREDNEQFF.